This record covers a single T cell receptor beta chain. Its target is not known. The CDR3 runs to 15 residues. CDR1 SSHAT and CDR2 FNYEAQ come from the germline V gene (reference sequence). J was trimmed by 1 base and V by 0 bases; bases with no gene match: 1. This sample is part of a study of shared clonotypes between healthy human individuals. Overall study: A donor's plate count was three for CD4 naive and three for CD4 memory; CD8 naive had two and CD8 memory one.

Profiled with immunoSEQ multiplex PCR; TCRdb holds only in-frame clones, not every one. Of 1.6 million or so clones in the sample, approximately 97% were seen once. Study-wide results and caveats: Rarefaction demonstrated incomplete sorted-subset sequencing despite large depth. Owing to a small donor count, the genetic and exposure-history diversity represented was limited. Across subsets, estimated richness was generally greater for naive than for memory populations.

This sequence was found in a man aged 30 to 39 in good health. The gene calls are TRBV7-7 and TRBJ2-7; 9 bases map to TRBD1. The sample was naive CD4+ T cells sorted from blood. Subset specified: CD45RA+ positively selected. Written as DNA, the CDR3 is TGTGCCAGCAGCTTAGCACAGGGGGCTTCCTACGAGCAGTACTTC. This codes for CASSLAQGASYEQYF.